This T cell receptor (beta chain) comes out of a study of blood T cell repertoires in COVID-19. The study recruited people aged 18 to 89 years across around 24 US areas. Profiling relied on immunoSEQ multiplex PCR, and the TCRdb table lists in-frame clones only, not all of them. The table lists more than 200,000 clones, roughly 91% of them singletons. The clonotype comes from a man aged 25-45 years in a cohort exposed to, infected with or recovered from COVID-19 (not recorded which). The sequenced sample was PBMCs or T cells enriched from blood (not recorded which).

The CDR3 region is CASSQGGGLAVNSYEQYF. The CDR3 DNA reads TGTGCCAGCAGCCAAGGGGGCGGACTAGCGGTGAACTCCTACGAGCAGTACTTC. The J gene is TRBJ2-7, the V gene TRBV3-1 (or the pseudogene TRBV3-2), with 10 bases fitting TRBD2. The CDR3 is 18 residues long. Trimming at V came to 1 base and at J to 0 bases, leaving 9 bases not matched to a gene. Per germline, CDR1 LGHDT and CDR2 YNNKEL (reference sequence).